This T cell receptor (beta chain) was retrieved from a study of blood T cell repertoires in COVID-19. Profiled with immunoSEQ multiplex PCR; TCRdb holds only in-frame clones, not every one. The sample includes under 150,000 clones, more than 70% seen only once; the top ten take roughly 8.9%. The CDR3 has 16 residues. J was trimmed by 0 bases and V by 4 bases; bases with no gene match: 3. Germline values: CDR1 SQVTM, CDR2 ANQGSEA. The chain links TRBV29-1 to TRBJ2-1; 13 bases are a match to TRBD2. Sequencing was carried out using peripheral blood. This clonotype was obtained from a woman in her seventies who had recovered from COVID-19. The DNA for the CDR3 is TGCAGCGTTGGGGGACTAGCGGGATTCTCCTACAATGAGCAGTTCTTC. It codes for CSVGGLAGFSYNEQFF.